Each of the 3 T cell receptor beta chains below was sequenced from the same sample in a study of blood T cells in healthy people across ages. With a J-beta primer mix and a sample-barcoded 5' primer, a second PCR ran 7 to 11 cycles. TCRdb re-called the 5' RACE reads with MiXCR, one entry per CDR3 protein. The data show 1.4 million or so distinct CDR3 sequences, around 40% seen once. Sequenced sample: blood. The receptors stem from a woman in her late teens or twenties in good health.

In its sample, this clonotype was seen a few times. The genes are TRBV7-9 and TRBJ1-2, with TRBD1 matching 7 bases. With V trimmed by 5 bases and J by 3 bases, 6 bases remained unmatched. The CDR3 loop spans 14 amino acids. Germline assignment: CDR1 SEHNR and CDR2 FQNEAQ (reference sequence). The CDR3 bases are TGTGCCAGCAGCGGTGGGCAGGGGGACTATGGCTACACCTTC. As protein: CASSGGQGDYGYTF.

The chain uses TRBV5-6 and TRBJ2-1, with TRBD1 identical over 7 bases. V was pared by 5 bases and J by 10 bases, with 12 bases of the junction left unmatched. This CDR3 contains 14 residues. In germline, CDR1 is SGHDT, CDR2 YYEEEE. The CDR3 DNA reads as TGTGCCAGCAGTTTCGGCGAGGGGGCACTCGAGCAGTTCTTC. Translation gives CASSFGEGALEQFF.

This clonotype was detected a few times. The V and J genes are TRBV27 and TRBJ2-3; D is unclear. Per the germline V gene, CDR1 is MNHEY and CDR2 is SMNVEV (reference sequence). The V end lost 6 bases, the J end lost 2 bases, and 12 bases lay between the germline ends. The CDR3 loop spans 14 amino acids. CDR3 sequence reads: CASRLEVATDTQYF. CDR3 nucleotides: TGTGCCAGCAGATTAGAGGTGGCCACAGATACGCAGTATTTT.